The clone carrying this TCR beta chain was counted between two and nine times. This entry belongs to a study of tumor-infiltrating lymphocytes in primary liver carcinoma. The CDR3 has 14 amino acids. Germline V gene data show CDR1 as SGHRS and CDR2 as YFSETQ. V shed 4 bases and J 2 bases; nucleotides not matched to a gene: 5. Germline DNA was extracted too, while blood RNA derived from unsorted whole blood. The authors made TCR beta cDNA from 500 ng total RNA with a constant-region primer. Libraries for TCR beta were built through three nested multiplex PCR rounds, which together made up a slightly modified ARM-PCR procedure. Use of TRBV1-TRBV30 forward primers with a C-beta reverse primer characterized the first two PCR rounds, which lasted approximately 11 cycles each. A single record per CDR3 protein comes from TCRdb applying MiXCR to the multiplex PCR reads. The data show some 320,000 distinct CDR3 sequences, with approximately 65% seen just once and around 9.5% held by the top ten.

The sequenced sample was peripheral blood. The clonotype originates from a middle-aged man with primary liver carcinoma and hepatitis B virus infection. V is TRBV5-1 and J is TRBJ2-7, with 8 bases lining up with TRBD1. The CDR3 loop reads CASSQDRDPYEQYF. The CDR3 nucleotides are TGCGCCAGCAGCCAGGACAGGGACCCCTACGAGCAGTACTTC.